This entry concerns a single TCR beta chain. The data originate from a study of T cell changes during pregnancy in multiple sclerosis. Profiling relied on immunoSEQ multiplex PCR, and the TCRdb table lists in-frame clones only, not all of them. The sample contains tens of thousands of clones, 90% of which appear only once. This CDR3 is built from 14 residues. The germline V and J ends were trimmed by 5 bases and 2 bases, with 12 bases remaining between them. Per the germline V gene, CDR1 is SGHNT and CDR2 is YYREEE (reference sequence). This clonotype originated in a female donor in good health, enrolled as a control in a pregnancy study. The chain joins TRBV5-4 to TRBJ2-3; maybe TRBD2 (5 bases). The specimen comprised peripheral blood, sampled in the first trimester of pregnancy. The CDR3 is CASRISGYTDTQYF. The CDR3, as DNA: TGTGCCAGCAGGATCTCGGGGTACACAGATACGCAGTATTTT.